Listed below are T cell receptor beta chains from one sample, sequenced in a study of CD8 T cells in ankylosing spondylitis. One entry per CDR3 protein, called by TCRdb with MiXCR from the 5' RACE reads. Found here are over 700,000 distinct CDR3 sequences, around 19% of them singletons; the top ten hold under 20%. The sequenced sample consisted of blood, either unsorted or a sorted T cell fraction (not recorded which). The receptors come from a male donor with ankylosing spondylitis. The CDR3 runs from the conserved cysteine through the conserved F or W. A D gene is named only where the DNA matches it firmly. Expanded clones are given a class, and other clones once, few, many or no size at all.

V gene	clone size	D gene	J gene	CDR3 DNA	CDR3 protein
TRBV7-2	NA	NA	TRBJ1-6	TGTGCCAGCAGCTTAGTGATGCAGGCCCTGAAAAATTCACCCCTCCACTTT	CASSLVMQALKNSPLHF
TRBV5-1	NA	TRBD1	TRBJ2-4	TGCGCCAGCAGTCAAGCAGGGACAGGGGGCTACATTCAGTACTTC	CASSQAGTGGYIQYF
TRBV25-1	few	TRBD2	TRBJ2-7	TGTGCCAGCAGTGAAGTAGCGGGAGTTTTCGAGCAGTACTTC	CASSEVAGVFEQYF
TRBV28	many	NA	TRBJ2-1	TGTGCCAGCAGCCTCGGTGGGAGGAATGAGCAGTTCTTC	CASSLGGRNEQFF
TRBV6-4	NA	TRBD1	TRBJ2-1	TGTGCCAGCAGTGACAGGGGACAGCCATACAATGAGCAGTTCTTC	CASSDRGQPYNEQFF
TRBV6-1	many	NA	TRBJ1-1	TGTGCCAGCAGGGCAGAGAATCGGAACACTGAAGCTTTCTTT	CASRAENRNTEAFF
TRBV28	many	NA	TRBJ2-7	TGTGCCAGCAGTTTGGCCAGCTACTACGAGCAGTACTTC	CASSLASYYEQYF
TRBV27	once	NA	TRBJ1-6	TGTGCCAGCAGTTGGGACCCGTGGGGCATTAATTCACCCCTCCACTTT	CASSWDPWGINSPLHF
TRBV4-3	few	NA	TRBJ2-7	TGCGCCAGCAGCCAAGAAGCGACAGTTGACTACGAGCAGTACTTC	CASSQEATVDYEQYF
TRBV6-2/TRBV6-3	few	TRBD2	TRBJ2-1	TGTGCCAGCAAGCTAGCGGGGAAGTACAATGAGCAGTTCTTC	CASKLAGKYNEQFF